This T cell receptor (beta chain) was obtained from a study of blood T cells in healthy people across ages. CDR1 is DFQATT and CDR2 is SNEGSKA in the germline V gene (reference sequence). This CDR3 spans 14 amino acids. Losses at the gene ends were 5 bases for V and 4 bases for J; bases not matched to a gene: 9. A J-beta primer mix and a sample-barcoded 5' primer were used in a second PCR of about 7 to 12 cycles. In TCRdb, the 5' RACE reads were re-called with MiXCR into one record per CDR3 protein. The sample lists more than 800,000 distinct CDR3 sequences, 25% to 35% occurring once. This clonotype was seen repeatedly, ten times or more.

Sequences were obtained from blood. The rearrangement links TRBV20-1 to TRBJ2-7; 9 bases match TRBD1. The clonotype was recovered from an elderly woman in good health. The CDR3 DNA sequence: TGCAGTGCTCCTCGACAGGGGGTCTTGTACGAGCAGTACTTC. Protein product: CSAPRQGVLYEQYF.